These 11 T cell receptor beta chains came from one sample sequenced in a study of cytomegalovirus exposure and HLA in healthy donors. 60 Vbeta and 13 Jbeta primers were used in PCR. TCRdb's copy holds only in-frame clones and misses some; the assay was immunoSEQ multiplex PCR. The table has 150,000 to 200,000 clones, 60% to 80% seen once; the top ten hold roughly 2.8%. The sample taken for sequencing was PBMCs. These receptors all come from a middle-aged woman in good health and CMV-seropositive.

This rearrangement joins TRBV10-1 to TRBJ1-1, with TRBD1 matching over 9 bases. Unmatched junction bases numbered 2, after V lost 0 bases and J lost 6 bases. The CDR3 loop spans 14 amino acids. Germline CDR1 is WNHNN and CDR2 is SYGVQD (reference sequence). The CDR3 bases are TGCGCCAGCAGTGAGTCGGGACAGGGTTCTGAAGCTTTCTTT. Translating it yields CASSESGQGSEAFF.

The chain couples TRBV27 to TRBJ1-6, with D maybe TRBD1 (5 bases). CDR1 is MNHEY, CDR2 SMNVEV, per germline (reference sequence). Trimming left V 1 base short and J 10 bases short, with 14 bases between. This CDR3 contains 15 residues. The CDR3 DNA is TGTGCCAGCAGTTTATGGGCAGGGCAGGGCTCACCCCTCCACTTT. It is translated as CASSLWAGQGSPLHF.

The sample holds a few counts of this clone. The chain combines TRBV15 with TRBJ2-5; D remains unclear. The better agreement between TRBJ2-7 and the DNA end casts doubt on the J call. Germline V gene data show CDR1 as LNHNV and CDR2 as YYDKDF (reference sequence). This CDR3 has 14 amino acids. Here the CDR3 reads CATSSDSQNYEQYF. The CDR3 DNA reads as TGTGCCACCAGCAGTGACTCTCAAAACTACGAGCAGTACTTC.

V usage is TRBV9 and J usage is TRBJ2-1, with 11 bases matching TRBD2. Germline-derived CDR1 and CDR2 are SGDLS and YYNGEE. CDR3 length: 15 amino acids. Trimming took 3 bases from V and 5 from J; bases not matched to a gene: 4. CDR3 DNA sequence: TGTGCCAGCAGCGAGACTAGCGGGACCAACAATGAGCAGTTCTTC. Protein product: CASSETSGTNNEQFF.

This clone was detected a few times. The chain has TRBV18 and TRBJ2-7, with 8 bases matching TRBD1. The CDR3 sequence is 13 residues long. Per the germline V gene, CDR1 is KGHSH and CDR2 is LQKENI. V gave up 4 bases and J gave up 5 bases; unmatched junction bases: 4. The CDR3 coding sequence is TGTGCCAGCTCACAATGGACAGGGAACGAGCAGTACTTC. Translated, it gives CASSQWTGNEQYF.

This clone was counted a few times. V and J are TRBV6-5 and TRBJ2-7, with 7 positions matching TRBD1. Germline CDR1 and CDR2: MNHEY and SVGAGI. The junction had 6 bases not matched to a gene; V was cut back by 4 bases and J by 3 bases. This CDR3 region has 14 residues. Written as DNA, the CDR3 is TGTGCCAGCAGTTTATCAAGACAGGGCTACGAGCAGTACTTC. It translates to CASSLSRQGYEQYF.

The V gene is TRBV7-8, the J gene TRBJ1-1; tentatively, D is TRBD1 (5 bases). Looked up from germline, CDR1 is SGHVS and CDR2 is FQNEAQ. With 5 bases removed from V and 8 bases from J, the gap between germline ends came to 18 bases. The CDR3 runs 14 residues. The chain's CDR3 is CASSMDGGVNEAFF. CDR3 in DNA: TGTGCCAGCAGCATGGACGGGGGGGTAAACGAAGCTTTCTTT.

The gene calls are TRBV9 and TRBJ1-3; no clear D gene. Germline V lookup: CDR1 SGDLS, CDR2 YYNGEE. This CDR3 is built from 14 residues. V dropped 7 bases and J dropped 0 bases, with 11 bases sitting between them. Here the CDR3 reads CASQPGDSGNTIYF. The CDR3 bases are TGTGCCAGCCAACCCGGGGACTCTGGAAACACCATATATTTT. The whole variable domain, filled in from reference TRBV9 and TRBJ1-3, reads DSGVTQTPKHLITATGQRVTLRCSPRSGDLSVYWYQQSLDQGLQFLIQYYNGEERAKGNILERFSAQQFPDLHSELNLSSLELGDSALYFCASQPGDSGNTIYFGEGSWLTVV.

The V and J genes are TRBV7-8 and TRBJ2-3; 7 bases align to TRBD1. V shed 5 bases and J 5 bases; nucleotides not matched to a gene: 13. This CDR3 comprises 16 residues. CDR1 is SGHVS, CDR2 FQNEAQ, per germline. Here the CDR3 reads CASSLLGGDLGDTQYF. Here the CDR3 DNA reads TGTGCCAGCAGCCTATTAGGGGGCGATTTGGGAGATACGCAGTATTTT.

The genes are TRBV29-1 and TRBJ2-4; 9 bases align to TRBD1. CDR3 length: 15 amino acids. Looked up from germline, CDR1 is SQVTM and CDR2 is ANQGSEA. J was trimmed by 0 bases and V by 5 bases; bases with no gene match: 5. CDR3 in DNA: TGCAGCGTTTGGGGACAGGGTTTAGCCAAAAACATTCAGTACTTC. Its translation is CSVWGQGLAKNIQYF.

The chain links TRBV5-1 to TRBJ2-5; D uncertain. Trimming stripped 0 bases from V and 2 bases from J, with 8 bases between. This CDR3 region has 14 residues. Germline-derived CDR1 and CDR2 are SGHRS and YFSETQ. CDR3 DNA sequence: TGCGCCAGCAGCTTGGACCAGCGTCAAGAGACCCAGTACTTC. Its translation is CASSLDQRQETQYF. The entire variable domain, with the rest obtained from reference TRBV5-1 and TRBJ2-5, is as follows: KAGVTQTPRYLIKTRGQQVTLSCSPISGHRSVSWYQQTPGQGLQFLFEYFSETQRNKGNFPGRFSGRQFSNSRSEMNVSTLELGDSALYLCASSLDQRQETQYFGPGTRLLVL.